This T cell receptor (beta chain) was recovered during a study of cytomegalovirus exposure and HLA in healthy donors. Study findings and constraints: More clonal expansion characterized HLA-associated TCR beta chains than equally common others in a later analysis.

Worth noting for this clone: Its antigen is not known.

This CDR3 is built from 14 residues. Germline V gene data show CDR1 as MNHNY and CDR2 as SVGAGI (reference sequence). V lost 7 bases and J lost 6, with 19 bases in between. The primer mix had 60 Vbeta and 13 Jbeta primers. In the authors' methods: Unique TCR beta chains totaled some 80 million in a later count, with around 11 million of them shared. Generated by immunoSEQ multiplex PCR, the TCRdb table keeps only in-frame clones and is missing some. V and J calls and clone size are those listed in that table; D and trimming were worked out from the DNA. The sample lists about 120,000 clones, around 10% occurring once.

Sequenced input: PBMCs. The chain uses TRBV6-6 and TRBJ2-7, with a tentative D call TRBD2 (5 bases). This sequence was found in a man aged 25-45 years in good health and CMV-seronegative. The CDR3 protein is CASNTPGPGVEQYF. The CDR3 region has the DNA TGTGCCAGCAATACACCGGGCCCCGGGGTCGAGCAGTACTTC.